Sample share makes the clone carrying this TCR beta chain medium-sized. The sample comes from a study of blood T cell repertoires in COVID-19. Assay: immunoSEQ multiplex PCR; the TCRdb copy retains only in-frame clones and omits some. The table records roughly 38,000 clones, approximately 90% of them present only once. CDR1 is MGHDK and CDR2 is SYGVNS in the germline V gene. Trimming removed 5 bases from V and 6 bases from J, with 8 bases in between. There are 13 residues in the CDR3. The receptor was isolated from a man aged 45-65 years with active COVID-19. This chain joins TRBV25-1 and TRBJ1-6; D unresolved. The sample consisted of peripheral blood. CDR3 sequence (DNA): TGTGCCAGCAGTCTAGCACGTAATTCACCCCTCCACTTT. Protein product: CASSLARNSPLHF.